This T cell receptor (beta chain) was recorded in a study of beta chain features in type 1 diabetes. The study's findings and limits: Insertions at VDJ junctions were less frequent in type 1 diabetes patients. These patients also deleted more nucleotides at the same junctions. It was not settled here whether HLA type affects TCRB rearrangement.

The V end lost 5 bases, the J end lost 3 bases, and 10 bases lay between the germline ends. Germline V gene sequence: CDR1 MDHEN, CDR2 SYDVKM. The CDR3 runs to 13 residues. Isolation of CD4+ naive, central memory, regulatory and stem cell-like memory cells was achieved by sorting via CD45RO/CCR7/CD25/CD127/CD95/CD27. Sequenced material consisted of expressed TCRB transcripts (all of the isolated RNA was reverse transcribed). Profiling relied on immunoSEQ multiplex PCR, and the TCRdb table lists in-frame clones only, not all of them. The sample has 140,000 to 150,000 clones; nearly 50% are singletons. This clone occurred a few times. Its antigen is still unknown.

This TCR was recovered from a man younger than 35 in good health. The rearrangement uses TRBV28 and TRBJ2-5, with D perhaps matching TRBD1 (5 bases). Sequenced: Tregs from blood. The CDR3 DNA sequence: TGTGCCAGCAGTCGCGGCAGGGAAGAGACCCAGTACTTC. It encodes CASSRGREETQYF.